These T cell receptor beta chains were read from a single sample in a study of a mutant IDH1 vaccine in newly diagnosed glioma. Only in-frame clones appear in the TCRdb table, and some are missing; sequencing was by immunoSEQ multiplex PCR. The sample has 40,000 or so clones, approximately 90% seen once. Antigens of these TCRs are unknown. This specimen consisted of PBMCs, obtained from a glioma patient whose treatment included an IDH1 peptide vaccine. The receptors were gathered from a man aged 50 or older with glioma. Each CDR3 is given without its conserved first and last residue.

v_gene: TRBV20-1; CDR3aa: SARADRAVL
v_gene: TRBV19; CDR3aa: ASSTTGGIMNTEAF
v_gene: TRBV10-1; CDR3aa: ASSESTGRSYNEQF
v_gene: TRBV6-5; CDR3aa: ASTGPGQNQETQY
v_gene: TRBV7-2; CDR3aa: ASSQTASYEQY
v_gene: TRBV30; CDR3aa: AWSRGRPTDTQY
v_gene: TRBV5-1; CDR3aa: ASSGGPEQF
v_gene: TRBV27; CDR3aa: ASSLSPPYEQY
v_gene: TRBV9; CDR3aa: ASSVGPANSGNTIY
v_gene: TRBV6-5; CDR3aa: ASRTGSSYNSPLH
v_gene: TRBV30; CDR3aa: AWLDRGNEQF
v_gene: TRBV15; CDR3aa: ATSRERSGRSYEQY
v_gene: TRBV30; CDR3aa: AWDRSTTPSLAARINEQF
v_gene: TRBV5-6; CDR3aa: ASSLGHSGGSYNEQF
v_gene: TRBV29-1; CDR3aa: SESGPGNTEAF
v_gene: TRBV25-1; CDR3aa: ASRDRGRETQY
v_gene: TRBV19; CDR3aa: ASSRFNYGYT
v_gene: TRBV7-8; CDR3aa: ASSALEGRNEKLF
v_gene: TRBV6-6; CDR3aa: ASSYSGETQY
v_gene: TRBV19; CDR3aa: ASSIGHSTGELF
v_gene: TRBV5-1; CDR3aa: AGPGGVQPQH
v_gene: TRBV2; CDR3aa: ASSLGGTGGTDTQY
v_gene: TRBV4-3; CDR3aa: ASSQEQSTDTQY
v_gene: TRBV12-5; CDR3aa: ASGLLTSPKVNEQF
v_gene: TRBV27; CDR3aa: ASSSAGGRYEQY
v_gene: TRBV5-6; CDR3aa: ASSLALTGREAF
v_gene: TRBV4-3; CDR3aa: ASSQDPGTAYGYT
v_gene: TRBV18; CDR3aa: ASSPPIGRTANAQY